What follows describes a single T cell receptor beta chain. This specimen belongs to a study of OX40 agonist ivuxolimab in advanced cancers. TCRdb keeps only in-frame clones here, not all; method: immunoSEQ multiplex PCR. This sample carries 70,000 or so clones, 70% to 90% of them seen once, and the ten largest clones take approximately 0.86%. This CDR3 contains 17 residues. Trimming pared 3 bases from V and 0 bases from J, leaving 16 bases between. Germline assignment: CDR1 SGHRS and CDR2 YFSETQ. The sequenced sample was CD4+ or CD8+ T cells sorted from blood, obtained in a trial of the OX40 agonist ivuxolimab. This rearrangement joins TRBV5-1 to TRBJ2-1; a weak D match, TRBD2 (5 bases). The TCR was taken from an adult with an advanced solid tumor such as melanoma, head and neck, liver or kidney cancer. The CDR3 bases are TGCGCCAGCAGCTCTCTATTGACGGGATACTCCTACAATGAGCAGTTCTTC. Its translation: CASSSLLTGYSYNEQFF.